This T cell receptor (beta chain) was recorded in a study of identifying expanded T cells in peripheral blood. During the collection period, no donor immune events like infections were recorded. The table came from immunoSEQ multiplex PCR; TCRdb's copy has only in-frame clones and leaves some out. The data show over 90,000 clones, around 88% seen once. The V gene lost 8 bases and the J gene lost 1 base, with 11 bases spanning the gap. Germline V gives CDR1 SGHTA, CDR2 FQGTGA. The CDR3 extends over 13 amino acids. The source material was blood. The rearrangement joins TRBV7-3 to TRBJ1-1; no reliable D call. The source of this sequence is a person between 18 and 69 years old in good health. CDR3 bases: TGTGCCAGCGGAACCGCCCCGAACACTGAAGCTTTCTTT. Its translation: CASGTAPNTEAFF.